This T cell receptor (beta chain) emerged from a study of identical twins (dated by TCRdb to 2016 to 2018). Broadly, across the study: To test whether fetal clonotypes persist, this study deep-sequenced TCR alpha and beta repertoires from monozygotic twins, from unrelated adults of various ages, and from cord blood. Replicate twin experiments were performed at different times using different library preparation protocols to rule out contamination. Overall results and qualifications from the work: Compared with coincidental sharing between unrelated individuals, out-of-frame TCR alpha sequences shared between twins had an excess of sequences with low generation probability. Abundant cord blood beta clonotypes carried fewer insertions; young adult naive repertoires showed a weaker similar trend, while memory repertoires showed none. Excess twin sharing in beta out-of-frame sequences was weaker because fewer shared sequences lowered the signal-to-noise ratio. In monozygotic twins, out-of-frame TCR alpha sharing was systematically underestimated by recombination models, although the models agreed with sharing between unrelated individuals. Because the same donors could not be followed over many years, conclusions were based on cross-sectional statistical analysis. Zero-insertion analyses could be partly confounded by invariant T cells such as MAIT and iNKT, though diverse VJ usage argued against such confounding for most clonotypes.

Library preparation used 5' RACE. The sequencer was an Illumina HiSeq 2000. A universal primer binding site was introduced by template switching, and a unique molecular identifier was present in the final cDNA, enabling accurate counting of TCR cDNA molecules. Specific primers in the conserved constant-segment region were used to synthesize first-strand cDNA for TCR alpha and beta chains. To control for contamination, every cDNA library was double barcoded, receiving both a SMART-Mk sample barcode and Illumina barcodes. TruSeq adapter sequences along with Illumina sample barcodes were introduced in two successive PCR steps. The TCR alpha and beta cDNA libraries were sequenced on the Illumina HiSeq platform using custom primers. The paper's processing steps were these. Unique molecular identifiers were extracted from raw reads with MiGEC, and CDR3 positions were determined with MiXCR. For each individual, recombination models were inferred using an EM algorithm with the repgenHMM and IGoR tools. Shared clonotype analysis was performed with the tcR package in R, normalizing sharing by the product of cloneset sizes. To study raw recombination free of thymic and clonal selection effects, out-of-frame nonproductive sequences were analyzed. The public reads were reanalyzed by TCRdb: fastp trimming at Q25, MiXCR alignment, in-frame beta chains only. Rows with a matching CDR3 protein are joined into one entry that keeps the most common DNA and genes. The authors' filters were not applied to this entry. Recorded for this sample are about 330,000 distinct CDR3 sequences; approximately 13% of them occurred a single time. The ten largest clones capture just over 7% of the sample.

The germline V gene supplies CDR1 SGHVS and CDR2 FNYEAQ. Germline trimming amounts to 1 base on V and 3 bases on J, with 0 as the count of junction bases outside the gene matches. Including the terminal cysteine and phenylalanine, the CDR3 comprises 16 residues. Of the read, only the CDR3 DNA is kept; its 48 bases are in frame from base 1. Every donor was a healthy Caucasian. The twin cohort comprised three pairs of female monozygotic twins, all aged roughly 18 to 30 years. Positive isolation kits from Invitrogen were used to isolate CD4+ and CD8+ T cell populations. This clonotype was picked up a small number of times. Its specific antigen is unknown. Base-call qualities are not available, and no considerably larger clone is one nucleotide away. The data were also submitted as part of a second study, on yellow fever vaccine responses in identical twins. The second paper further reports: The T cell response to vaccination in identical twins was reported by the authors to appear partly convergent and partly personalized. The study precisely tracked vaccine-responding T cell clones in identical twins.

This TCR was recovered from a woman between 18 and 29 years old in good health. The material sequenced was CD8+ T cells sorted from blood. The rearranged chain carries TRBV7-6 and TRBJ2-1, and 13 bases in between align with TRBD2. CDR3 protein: CASSLGTSGSYNEQFF. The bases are TGTGCCAGCAGCTTAGGGACTAGCGGGAGCTACAATGAGCAGTTCTTC.